The 20 T cell receptor beta chains below come from one sample, sequenced in a study of regulatory T cells in long-lasting Graves disease. Through Arm-PCR of CDR3 regions and iRepertoire HTBI primers, TCR beta libraries were built. One entry per CDR3 protein results from TCRdb running MiXCR on the multiplex PCR reads. Found here are about 440,000 distinct CDR3 sequences, about a sixth of them singletons; the top ten hold around a quarter. Time point in this sample: newly diagnosed GD, antithyroid drugs for less than 3 months. There was RNA extracted from PBMCs, and the TCR library was made from it. The data were also submitted as part of a second study, on T cells in Graves' hyperthyroidism and ophthalmopathy.

This sample comprised peripheral blood mononuclear cells (PBMCs), obtained at new diagnosis, from a patient treated with antithyroid drugs. Receptors originate from a woman between 18 and 30 years old with Graves disease.

This clonotype was found a few times. This rearrangement joins TRBV7-3 to TRBJ1-6; D unresolved. The V gene's germline CDR1 is SGHTA and CDR2 FQGTGA. Trimming shortened V by 2 bases and J by 6 bases, and 8 bases separated the two germline ends. This CDR3 contains 14 residues. CDR3 loop: CASSLSGLNSPLHF. The CDR3 DNA reads as TGTGCCAGCAGCTTATCGGGCCTTAATTCACCCCTCCACTTT.

This clonotype has just a few counts. This chain links TRBV24-1 with TRBJ2-1; 8 nucleotides align to TRBD2. V shed 6 bases and J 3 bases; nucleotides not matched to a gene: 6. The CDR3 consists of 15 residues. CDR1 and CDR2 from the germline V gene are KGHDR and SFDVKD. The CDR3 region is CATSSGTRYYNEQFF. The CDR3 DNA is TGTGCCACCAGTTCCGGGACTAGATACTACAATGAGCAGTTCTTC.

This clonotype was detected ten times or more. The genes are TRBV5-1 and TRBJ1-2; TRBD1 matches at 10 bases. Per germline, CDR1 SGHRS and CDR2 YFSETQ. The V gene end was trimmed by 3 bases and the J gene end by 3 bases; junction bases not matched to a gene: 5. This CDR3 is 15 amino acids long. The CDR3 sequence: CASSSRQGADYGYTF. The DNA of the CDR3 is TGCGCCAGCAGCTCTCGACAGGGGGCAGACTATGGCTACACCTTC.

V is TRBV7-9 and J is TRBJ2-5; the D is unclear. V was cut by 5 bases and J by 4 bases, with 8 bases left in between. CDR1 SEHNR and CDR2 FQNEAQ come from the germline V gene (reference sequence). The CDR3 has 12 amino acids. The CDR3 here is CASSRVVETQYF. The DNA of the CDR3 is TGTGCCAGCAGCCGCGTTGTAGAGACCCAGTACTTC.

Many counts were recorded for this clonotype. The V and J genes are TRBV28 and TRBJ2-7, with 7 bases matching TRBD1. The CDR3 has 14 residues. CDR1 and CDR2 from the germline V gene are MDHEN and SYDVKM. The ends lost 7 bases at V and 3 bases at J; junction bases unmatched: 9. CDR3 loop: CASIPGTVIYEQYF. CDR3 DNA sequence: TGTGCCAGCATCCCCGGGACAGTAATCTACGAGCAGTACTTC.

This clonotype was seen at least ten times. The chain joins TRBV12-3 or TRBV12-4 to TRBJ1-2; D call uncertain. Deletions cut 7 bases from V and 8 bases from J, with 17 bases between. The CDR3 has 13 residues. The CDR3 DNA follows: TGTGCCAGCACCCTAGACCCACTGGGGGGCTACACCTTC. Its protein is CASTLDPLGGYTF.

The genes are TRBV7-3 and TRBJ2-3; possible D gene TRBD1, 7 bases. Germline loops: CDR1 SGHTA, CDR2 FQGTGA. Trimming left V 4 bases short and J 1 base short, with 12 bases between. CDR3 length: 15 residues. The CDR3 bases are TGTGCCAGCAGCTCGGAGGGGGCTCGCACAGATACGCAGTATTTT. As protein: CASSSEGARTDTQYF.

The J gene is TRBJ1-1, the V gene TRBV4-1; TRBD1 might be the D (5 bases). The CDR3 has 16 residues. Between the trimmed V and J ends, which lost 2 bases and 0 bases, there was a span of 13 bases. Germline CDR1 is MGHRA and CDR2 is YSYEKL. The CDR3 region is CASSQPSRGMNTEAFF. The DNA of the CDR3 is TGCGCCAGCAGCCAACCCAGTCGGGGGATGAACACTGAAGCTTTCTTT.

This clonotype was found many times. The gene calls are TRBV28 and TRBJ2-7, with 8 bases lining up with TRBD1. The J segment lost 3 bases and the V segment lost 7 bases, leaving 5 bases of the junction unmatched. Looked up from germline, CDR1 is MDHEN and CDR2 is SYDVKM. The CDR3 length is 13 residues. This CDR3 is CASMDRELYEQYF. The CDR3 region has the DNA TGTGCCAGCATGGACAGGGAGCTCTACGAGCAGTACTTC.

This clonotype was recorded at least ten times. V usage is TRBV3-1 and J usage is TRBJ2-7; 9 nucleotides align to TRBD2. V trimming: 0 bases; J trimming: 4 bases; junction bases outside the gene matches: 4. This CDR3 comprises 15 residues. Per germline, CDR1 LGHDT and CDR2 YNNKEL (reference sequence). As DNA, the CDR3 is TGTGCCAGCAGCCAAGAAGGTCTAGCGGGGTACGAGCAGTACTTC. Protein sequence: CASSQEGLAGYEQYF.

This clonotype was seen at least ten times. V gene TRBV12-3 or TRBV12-4 combines with J gene TRBJ2-5; perhaps TRBD1 as D (6 bases). The CDR3 contains 13 residues. V lost 6 bases and J 4 bases, leaving 12 bases between the germline ends. The CDR3 nucleotides are TGTGCCAGCAGCCTTCAGGGGTTAGAGACCCAGTACTTC. It translates to CASSLQGLETQYF.

The V call is TRBV12-3 or TRBV12-4, the J call TRBJ1-5, with D maybe TRBD1 (6 bases). V dropped 6 bases and J dropped 0 bases, with 9 bases sitting between them. The CDR3 sequence is 14 residues long. The CDR3 here is CASRAQGSNQPQHF. As DNA, the CDR3 is TGTGCCAGCAGGGCACAGGGTAGCAATCAGCCCCAGCATTTT.

As for this clonotype: This sequence is one base from a far larger clone and is likely a read error. CDR3 sequence: CASSLAETYNEQYF. The CDR3 DNA reads as TGCGCCAGCAGCTTGGCAGAAACCTACAATGAGCAGTACTTC. V is TRBV5-1 and J is TRBJ2-5; D ambiguous. With 0 bases removed from V and 11 bases from J, the gap between germline ends came to 17 bases. CDR1 SGHRS and CDR2 YFSETQ come from the germline V gene. The length of the CDR3 is 14 residues.

This clonotype came up many times. The CDR3 DNA reads TGTGCCAGCACTAACCAAGCTAACTATGGCTACACCTTC. This sequence encodes CASTNQANYGYTF. The rearrangement links TRBV28 to TRBJ1-2; unclear D gene. Per germline, CDR1 MDHEN and CDR2 SYDVKM. This CDR3 spans 13 amino acids. V lost 7 bases to trimming and J lost 0 bases, with 9 bases between them.

The CDR3: CASSLSAAPGTGELFF. The CDR3 DNA reads as TGCGCCAGCAGCCTTTCGGCCGCCCCCGGGACCGGGGAGCTGTTTTTT. The gene calls are TRBV5-1 and TRBJ2-2; no firm D call. V lost 4 bases and J 5 bases, leaving 18 bases between the germline ends. Germline V gene sequence: CDR1 SGHRS, CDR2 YFSETQ. CDR3 length equals 16 residues.

The V gene is TRBV7-2, the J gene TRBJ2-7; D not certain. Trimming removed 4 bases at V and 6 bases at J, with 10 bases between. The CDR3 is 12 residues long. Germline values: CDR1 SGHTA, CDR2 FQGNSA. The CDR3 spells CASSSFTGEQYF. The CDR3 bases are TGTGCCAGCAGCTCGTTCACGGGCGAGCAGTACTTC. Complete variable domain (other parts from reference TRBV7-2 and TRBJ2-7): GAGVSQSPSNKVTEKGKDVELRCDPISGHTALYWYRQSLGQGLEFLIYFQGNSAPDKSGLPSDRFSAERTGGSVSTLTIQRTQQEDSAVYLCASSSFTGEQYFGPGTRLTVT.

This clonotype came up many times. The V and J genes are TRBV12-3 or TRBV12-4 and TRBJ2-7; D remains ambiguous. The length of the CDR3 is 13 residues. The V end lost 6 bases, the J end lost 2 bases, and 11 bases lay between the germline ends. CDR3 nucleotides: TGTGCCAGCAGCTTACGGGTGGCCTACGAGCAGTACTTC. This encodes CASSLRVAYEQYF.

This clonotype was counted at least ten times. V is TRBV7-9 and J is TRBJ2-1; the match to TRBD1 covers 12 bases. V lost 10 bases to trimming and J lost 10 bases; unmatched junction nucleotides: 8. The CDR3 is made up of 13 amino acids. CDR1 is SEHNR, CDR2 FQNEAQ, per germline (reference sequence). This CDR3 reads CANSGTGGAEQFF. DNA of the CDR3: TGTGCCAACTCCGGGACAGGGGGCGCCGAGCAGTTCTTC.

The rearrangement links TRBV5-6 to TRBJ1-2; D perhaps matches TRBD1 (6 bases). The length of the CDR3 is 14 residues. Per germline, CDR1 SGHDT and CDR2 YYEEEE. V was shortened by 4 bases and J by 8 bases, with 18 bases between the two germline ends. CDR3 nucleotides: TGTGCCAGCAGCCCAAACGCCAGGGGACACGGCTACACCTTC. Its protein is CASSPNARGHGYTF.

There are many counts of this clonotype. The chain carries TRBV15 and TRBJ2-5, with no clear D. V gave up 5 bases and J gave up 0 bases, with 4 bases separating them. CDR1 and CDR2 (germline): LNHNV, YYDKDF (reference sequence). The CDR3 runs 12 residues. CDR3 DNA sequence: TGTGCCACCAGCGAAAACCAAGAGACCCAGTACTTC. Protein sequence: CATSENQETQYF. Variable domain in full (rest from reference TRBV15 and TRBJ2-5): DAMVIQNPRYQVTQFGKPVTLSCSQTLNHNVMYWYQQKSSQAPKLLFHYYDKDFNNEADTPDNFQSRRPNTSFCFLDIRSPGLGDTAMYLCATSENQETQYFGPGTRLLVL.